A selection of T cell receptor beta chains follows, all from one sample in a study of blood T cells in healthy people across ages. Each CDR3 protein is one row after TCRdb ran MiXCR on the 5' RACE reads. The top ten hold 2% to 2.5% of the sample, which has 1.5 million to 2 million distinct CDR3 sequences, 40% to 55% seen once. Material: blood. These receptors all come from a woman aged 40 to 55 in good health. Each CDR3 is given with its conserved first and last residue. Each record gives: J gene, V gene, CDR3 protein.

>TRBJ2-6|TRBV7-6
CASSLWATGVTGANVLTF
>TRBJ2-5|TRBV4-2
CASSQDVLEGTQYF
>TRBJ1-1|TRBV29-1
CSAWTGTGNTEAFF
>TRBJ1-2|TRBV5-5
CASSSRTRRNYGYTF
>TRBJ2-5|TRBV2
CASTKRRTAQETQYF
>TRBJ2-3|TRBV12-3/TRBV12-4
CASSSGRLSTDTQYF
>TRBJ1-5|TRBV12-5
CASGLVHQPQHF
>TRBJ1-1|TRBV12-3/TRBV12-4
CASSLVMGTGASTEAFF
>NA|TRBV3-1
CASSLGAGLLYEQYF
>TRBJ2-7|TRBV6-5
CASSARQGTPYEQYF
>TRBJ1-2|TRBV28
CASSLVSGSYTF
>TRBJ2-7|TRBV4-2
CASSQDNVYYEQYF
>TRBJ1-2|TRBV5-1
CASSPTTGRRHYGYTF
>TRBJ2-1|TRBV4-3
CASSQDLPGNNEQFF
>TRBJ1-5|TRBV6-2/TRBV6-3
CASSSGEGMRGNQPQHF
>TRBJ2-7|TRBV27
CASSLSGQGEREQYF
>TRBJ1-4|TRBV4-2
CASSQGDTIEKLFF
>TRBJ2-7|TRBV3-1
CASSQPLNYEQYF
>TRBJ2-1|TRBV9
CASSVGGAVVLNEQFF
>TRBJ2-1|TRBV4-1
CAPTGVSYNEQFF
>TRBJ2-3|TRBV7-2
CASSLASQGARPDTQYF
>TRBJ2-5|TRBV12-3/TRBV12-4
CASSDGGASYNEQYF